The present T cell receptor beta chain was sequenced within a study of beta chain features in type 1 diabetes. Findings and caveats of the study: Sequencing the cDNA could make cells with high TCR expression show up more than they should. Patients with type 1 diabetes showed fewer VDJ junction insertions and more deletions. PCR could preferentially amplify shorter templates, alike in patients and controls.

cDNA synthesis used the whole RNA isolate, giving expressed TCRB sequences. Profiled with immunoSEQ multiplex PCR; TCRdb holds only in-frame clones, not every one. The sample consists of fewer than 650,000 clones, about 16% of them appearing once. The CDR3 is made up of 15 amino acids. V was clipped by 4 bases and J by 1 base, with 14 bases between them. From germline, CDR1 is SGDLS and CDR2 YYNGEE. In this sample, this clone turned up a few times. As yet, its antigen is unknown. Sorting based on CD45RO/CCR7/CD25/CD127/CD95/CD27 separated CD4+ naive, central memory, regulatory and stem cell-like memory cells.

This clonotype was sampled from a man aged 18 to 35 in good health. What was sequenced was naive CD4+ T cells from blood. The chain uses TRBV9 and TRBJ1-2; D gene unclear. The chain's CDR3 is CASSLSGMGNYGYTF. The CDR3 DNA sequence: TGTGCCAGCAGCCTTTCGGGGATGGGTAACTATGGCTACACCTTC.